The T cell receptor beta chain under discussion was sequenced for a study of cytomegalovirus exposure and HLA in healthy donors. Overall study findings and caveats: By HLA locus, TCR association rates varied in a later analysis, with DRB1 showing the most and HLA-C the fewest. Investigators reported around 150 TCR beta chains as tied to cytomegalovirus. Accurate predictions that matched the HLA-A and HLA-B alleles of most subjects were reportedly made from TCR beta sequences. The number of N-insertions in an Asian-associated ancestry cluster was reportedly below the approximately 690-donor mean in a later analysis.

Germline CDR1 MNHNS, CDR2 SASEGT. V shed 6 bases and J 4 bases; nucleotides not matched to a gene: 6. This CDR3 comprises 14 residues. Use of 60 Vbeta and 13 Jbeta primers characterized the PCR. Data came from immunoSEQ multiplex PCR; TCRdb stores just in-frame clones and leaves some out. The sample comprises roughly 100,000 clones, about 80% of which are singletons, and 4.1% rests with the top ten. Note on this clone: Its antigen is currently unknown.

The sequenced material came from PBMCs. The genes are TRBV6-1 and TRBJ2-3; TRBD2 agrees at 8 bases. The sequence was collected from a man between 35 and 55 years old in good health and CMV-seronegative. CDR3 amino acids: CASRTTGGPDTQYF. The DNA for the CDR3 is TGTGCCAGCAGAACTACGGGGGGGCCAGATACGCAGTATTTT.